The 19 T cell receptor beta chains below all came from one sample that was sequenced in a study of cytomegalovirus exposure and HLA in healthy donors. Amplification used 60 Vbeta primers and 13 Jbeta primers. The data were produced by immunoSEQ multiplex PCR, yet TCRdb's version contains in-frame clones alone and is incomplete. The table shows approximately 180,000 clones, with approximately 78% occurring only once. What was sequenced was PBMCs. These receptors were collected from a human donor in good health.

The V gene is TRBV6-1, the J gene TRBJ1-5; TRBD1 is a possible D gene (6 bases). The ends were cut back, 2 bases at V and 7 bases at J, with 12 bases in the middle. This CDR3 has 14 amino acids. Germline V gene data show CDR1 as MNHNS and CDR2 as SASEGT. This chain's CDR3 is CASSELRGGQPQHF. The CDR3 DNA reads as TGTGCCAGCAGTGAACTCAGGGGCGGGCAGCCCCAGCATTTT.

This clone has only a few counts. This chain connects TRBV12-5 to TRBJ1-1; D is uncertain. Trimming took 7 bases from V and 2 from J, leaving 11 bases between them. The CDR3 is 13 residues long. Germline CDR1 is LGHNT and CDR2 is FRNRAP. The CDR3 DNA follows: TGTGCTAGTGACCAAGAGGAAAACACTGAAGCTTTCTTT. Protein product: CASDQEENTEAFF.

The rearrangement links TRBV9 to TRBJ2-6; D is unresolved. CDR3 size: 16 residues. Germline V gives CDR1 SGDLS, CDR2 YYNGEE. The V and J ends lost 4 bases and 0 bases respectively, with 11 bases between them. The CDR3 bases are TGTGCCAGCAGCATACAAACAGCCTCTGGGGCCAACGTCCTGACTTTC. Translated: CASSIQTASGANVLTF.

The CDR3, as DNA: TGTGCCAGCAGCTTGGAACCTAGGGGCTATGGCTACACCTTC. It specifies CASSLEPRGYGYTF. This chain joins TRBV5-6 and TRBJ1-2; tentative D call: TRBD1 (5 bases). The CDR3 length is 14 residues. Germline CDR1 and CDR2: SGHDT and YYEEEE. Trimming removed 0 bases at V and 4 bases at J, with 10 bases between.

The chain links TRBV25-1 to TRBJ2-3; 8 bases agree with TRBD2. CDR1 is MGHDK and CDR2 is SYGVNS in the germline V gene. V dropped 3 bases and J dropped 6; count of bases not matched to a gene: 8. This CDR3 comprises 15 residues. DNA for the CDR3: TGTGCCAGCAGTGATCGGCGGGGGGCCTGGGATACGCAGTATTTT. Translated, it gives CASSDRRGAWDTQYF.

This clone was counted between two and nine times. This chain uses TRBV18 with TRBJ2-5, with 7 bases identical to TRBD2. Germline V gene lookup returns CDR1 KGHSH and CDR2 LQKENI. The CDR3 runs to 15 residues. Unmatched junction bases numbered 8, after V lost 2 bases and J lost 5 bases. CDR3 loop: CASSPGGDLAETQYF. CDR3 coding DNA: TGTGCCAGCTCACCAGGGGGGGATCTTGCGGAGACCCAGTACTTC.

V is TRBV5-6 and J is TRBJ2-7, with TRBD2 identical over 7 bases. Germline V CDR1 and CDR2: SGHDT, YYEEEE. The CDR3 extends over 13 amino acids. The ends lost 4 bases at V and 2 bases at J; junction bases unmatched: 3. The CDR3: CASSPGGTYEQYF. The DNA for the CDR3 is TGTGCCAGCAGCCCCGGGGGGACCTACGAGCAGTACTTC.

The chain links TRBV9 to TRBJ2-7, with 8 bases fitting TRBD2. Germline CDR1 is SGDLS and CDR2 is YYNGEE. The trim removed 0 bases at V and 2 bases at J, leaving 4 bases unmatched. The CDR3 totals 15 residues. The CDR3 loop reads CASSVDWRGAYEQYF. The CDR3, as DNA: TGTGCCAGCAGCGTAGACTGGCGGGGGGCCTACGAGCAGTACTTC. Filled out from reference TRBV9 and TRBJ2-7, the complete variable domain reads DSGVTQTPKHLITATGQRVTLRCSPRSGDLSVYWYQQSLDQGLQFLIQYYNGEERAKGNILERFSAQQFPDLHSELNLSSLELGDSALYFCASSVDWRGAYEQYFGPGTRLTVT.

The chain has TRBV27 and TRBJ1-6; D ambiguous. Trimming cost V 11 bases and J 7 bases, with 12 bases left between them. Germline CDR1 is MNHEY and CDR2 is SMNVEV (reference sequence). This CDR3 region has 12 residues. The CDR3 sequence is CASSRLNSPLHF. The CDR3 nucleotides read TGTGCCTCCAGCAGGCTGAATTCACCCCTCCACTTT.

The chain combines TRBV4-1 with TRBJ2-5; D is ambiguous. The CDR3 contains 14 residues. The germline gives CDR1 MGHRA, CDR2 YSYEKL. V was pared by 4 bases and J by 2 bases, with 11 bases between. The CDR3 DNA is TGCGCCAGCAGCCCCTCAGGCTGGCAAGAGACCCAGTACTTC. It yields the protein CASSPSGWQETQYF.

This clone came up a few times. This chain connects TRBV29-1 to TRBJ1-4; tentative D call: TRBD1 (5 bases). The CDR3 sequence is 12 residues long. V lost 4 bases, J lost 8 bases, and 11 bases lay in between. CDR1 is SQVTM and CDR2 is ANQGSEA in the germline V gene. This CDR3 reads CSVGGAGEKLFF. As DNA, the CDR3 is TGCAGCGTTGGTGGGGCGGGGGAAAAACTGTTTTTT. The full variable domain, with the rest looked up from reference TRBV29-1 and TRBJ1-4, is SAVISQKPSRDICQRGTSLTIQCQVDSQVTMMFWYRQQPGQSLTLIATANQGSEATYESGFVIDKFPISRPNLTFSTLTVSNMSPEDSSIYLCSVGGAGEKLFFGSGTQLSVL.

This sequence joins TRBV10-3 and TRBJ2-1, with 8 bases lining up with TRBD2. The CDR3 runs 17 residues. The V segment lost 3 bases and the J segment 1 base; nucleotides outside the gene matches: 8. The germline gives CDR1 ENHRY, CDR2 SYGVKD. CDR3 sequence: CAISEGGLAGSYNEQFF. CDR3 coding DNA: TGTGCCATCAGTGAAGGGGGTCTAGCGGGTTCCTACAATGAGCAGTTCTTC.

The CDR3 DNA sequence: TGCAGCGCAGACAGGTCTGGCACAGATACGCAGTATTTT. It translates to CSADRSGTDTQYF. The chain recombines TRBV29-1 with TRBJ2-3; a possible D gene is TRBD1 (6 bases). There are 13 residues in the CDR3. Per the germline V gene, CDR1 is SQVTM and CDR2 is ANQGSEA. Trimming took off 7 bases at V and 1 base at J, with 12 bases between the two ends.

CDR3 DNA: TGTGCCAGCAGGTCAGGGGATTGCGAGCAGTACTTC. Residues: CASRSGDCEQYF. V and J are TRBV5-6 and TRBJ2-7; TRBD1 might be the D (6 bases). This CDR3 is built from 12 residues. The germline V gene has CDR1 SGHDT and CDR2 YYEEEE. Between the trimmed V and J ends, which lost 5 bases and 6 bases, there was a span of 12 bases.

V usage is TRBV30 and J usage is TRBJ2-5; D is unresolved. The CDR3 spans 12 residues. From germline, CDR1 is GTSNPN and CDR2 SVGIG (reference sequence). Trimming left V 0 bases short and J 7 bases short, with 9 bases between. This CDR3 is CAWSVRVGTQYF. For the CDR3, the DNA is TGTGCCTGGAGTGTACGCGTCGGGACCCAGTACTTC.

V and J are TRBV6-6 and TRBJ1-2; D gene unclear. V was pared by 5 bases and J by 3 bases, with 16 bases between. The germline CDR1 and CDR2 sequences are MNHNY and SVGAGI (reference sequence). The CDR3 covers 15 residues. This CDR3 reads CASSPGRAEDYGYTF. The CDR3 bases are TGTGCCAGCAGTCCCGGGAGGGCGGAGGACTATGGCTACACCTTC.

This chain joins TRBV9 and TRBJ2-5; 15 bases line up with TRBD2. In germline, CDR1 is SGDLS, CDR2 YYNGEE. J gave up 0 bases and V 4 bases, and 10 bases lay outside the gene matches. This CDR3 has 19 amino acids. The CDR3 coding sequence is TGTGCCAGCAGCCTTGAGGGGACTAGCGGGGGGCACAACCAAGAGACCCAGTACTTC. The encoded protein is CASSLEGTSGGHNQETQYF.

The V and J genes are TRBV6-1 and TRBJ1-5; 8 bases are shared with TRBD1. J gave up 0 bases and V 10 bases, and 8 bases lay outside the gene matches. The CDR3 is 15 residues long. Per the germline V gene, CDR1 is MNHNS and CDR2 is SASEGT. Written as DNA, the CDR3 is TGTGCCACCCGGACAGGGAGTAATAGCAATCAGCCCCAGCATTTT. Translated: CATRTGSNSNQPQHF.

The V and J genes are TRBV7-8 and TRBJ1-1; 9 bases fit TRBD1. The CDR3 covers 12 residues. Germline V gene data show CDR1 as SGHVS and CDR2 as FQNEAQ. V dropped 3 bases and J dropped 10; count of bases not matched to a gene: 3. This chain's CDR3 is CASSLGDRVAFF. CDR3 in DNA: TGTGCCAGCAGCTTGGGGGACAGGGTAGCTTTCTTT.